Sequencing of this TCR beta chain was carried out in a study of blood T cell repertoires in COVID-19. Looking at the study overall: The United States, Italy and Spain were the sources of the acute and convalescent COVID-19 samples. The analysed material was cDNA or gDNA that came from T cells, B-cell-depleted T cells, or PBMCs.

With 6 bases clipped from V and 1 base from J, the junction kept 10 bases outside the gene matches. CDR3 size: 17 residues. Germline CDR1 and CDR2: MDHEN and SYDVKM. Those enrolled, adults aged 18 to 89 years, came from under 25 US areas. Recovery among Cohort 3 donors was established by two negative PCRs, clearance, or symptom resolution. Generated by immunoSEQ multiplex PCR, the TCRdb table keeps only in-frame clones and is missing some. The sample has about 270,000 clones; approximately 90% are singletons. This clone has only one observation. Sequencing was performed on PBMCs or T cells enriched from blood (not recorded which). V gene TRBV28 combines with J gene TRBJ1-1, with 11 bases fitting TRBD1. This sequence originates from a woman aged 45-65 years who had recovered from COVID-19. CDR3 protein: CASRKRDRGYRNTEAFF. The CDR3 DNA reads TGTGCCAGCAGGAAGCGGGACAGGGGGTATCGGAACACTGAAGCTTTCTTT.